This T cell receptor (beta chain) was identified in a study of shared T cell receptors in the human thymus. Data came from immunoSEQ multiplex PCR; TCRdb stores just in-frame clones and leaves some out. The sample contains 540,000 or so clones, about 84% of which appear only once. Germline V lookup: CDR1 SGDLS, CDR2 YYNGEE. V lost 4 bases and J lost 4; bases outside the gene matches: 12. This CDR3 is 18 amino acids long. These same records also appear under a second study, on human thymus T cells. That paper adds: Healthy Finnish infants undergoing corrective surgery for congenital heart defects were the donors. Thymic samples were excised during corrective heart operations. Gene usage for V and J segments appeared biased in thymic and blood repertoires. Related research examined unrelated individuals and reported that their thymic repertoires overlapped highly.

What was sequenced was thymocytes. The clonotype originates from a boy younger than two with a congenital heart defect. J is TRBJ2-2 and V is TRBV9; 11 nucleotides align to TRBD2. As DNA, the CDR3 is TGTGCCAGCAGCCCGCACTTAGCGGGAGGGCCGCCCACCGGGGAGCTGTTTTTT. It yields the protein CASSPHLAGGPPTGELFF.